This record looks at one T cell receptor beta chain sequence and its context. Clones were sequenced by immunoSEQ multiplex PCR, and TCRdb holds only the in-frame ones, with some missing. The sample lists 300,000 to 350,000 clones, almost 90% occurring once. The data were obtained in a study of blood T cell repertoires in COVID-19. The CDR3 contains 15 residues. Trimming took 0 bases from V and 3 from J, leaving 10 bases between them. CDR1 is SGDLS and CDR2 is YYNGEE in the germline V gene. The receptor was derived from a woman between 18 and 29 years old with acute COVID-19. J is TRBJ2-1 and V is TRBV9; D is possibly TRBD2 (5 bases). The sample comprised PBMCs or T cells enriched from blood (not recorded which). For the CDR3, the DNA is TGTGCCAGCAGCGTAGAGCTAGCTGGCTACAATGAGCAGTTCTTC. It specifies CASSVELAGYNEQFF.